The 7 T cell receptor beta chains presented below share a single source sample, sequenced in a study of OX40 agonist ivuxolimab in advanced cancers. This table comes from immunoSEQ multiplex PCR, and its TCRdb copy is limited to in-frame clones, with some not included. The sample records about 62,000 clones, 79% being singletons. The starting material was CD4+ or CD8+ T cells sorted from blood, obtained in a trial of the OX40 agonist ivuxolimab. These receptors all stem from an adult with an advanced solid tumor such as melanoma, head and neck, liver or kidney cancer.

The gene calls are TRBV18 and TRBJ2-3; maybe TRBD1 (6 bases). The CDR3 is 12 amino acids. Trimming took 8 bases from V and 2 from J, leaving 8 bases between them. Germline loops: CDR1 KGHSH, CDR2 LQKENI. The chain's CDR3 is CASRTATDTQYF. CDR3 DNA sequence: TGTGCCAGCCGGACAGCCACAGATACGCAGTATTTT.

This chain links TRBV2 with TRBJ2-2; D possibly uses TRBD1 or TRBD2 (6 bases each). In germline, CDR1 is SNHLY, CDR2 FYNNEI. Trimming removed 1 base from V and 0 bases from J, with 9 bases in between. This CDR3 contains 16 residues. The CDR3 nucleotides read TGTGCCAGCAGTGAAGGGGGGGCCCCGAACACCGGGGAGCTGTTTTTT. The encoded protein is CASSEGGAPNTGELFF.

This clone was counted only a few times. J is TRBJ1-4 and V is TRBV5-5; the D is unclear. The CDR3 consists of 16 residues. CDR1 is SGHKS, CDR2 YYEKEE, per germline (reference sequence). V was trimmed by 4 bases and J by 2 bases, leaving 15 bases between them. The CDR3 DNA sequence: TGTGCCAGCAGCCTTTGGATTGGCCTGACTAATGAAAAACTGTTTTTT. Encoded protein: CASSLWIGLTNEKLFF.

This clone was counted between two and nine times. CDR3 nucleotides: TGTGCCAGCAGTTCGACAGGGGTCGGCTACACCTTC. It codes for CASSSTGVGYTF. The V and J genes are TRBV27 and TRBJ1-2; 8 nucleotides align to TRBD1. The CDR3 covers 12 residues. Looked up from germline, CDR1 is MNHEY and CDR2 is SMNVEV (reference sequence). J gave up 8 bases and V 4 bases, and 3 bases lay outside the gene matches.

The chain uses TRBV4-1 and TRBJ2-2; 8 bases match TRBD1. After removal of 8 bases from V and 1 base from J, the junction contained 15 bases not matched to a gene. CDR3 length: 18 residues. Germline loops: CDR1 MGHRA, CDR2 YSYEKL. The CDR3 protein is CASALGVIGTGNTGELFF. DNA for the CDR3: TGCGCCAGCGCCCTAGGCGTAATAGGGACAGGGAACACCGGGGAGCTGTTTTTT.

The rearrangement uses TRBV10-2 and TRBJ2-1; D gene ambiguous. Trimming pared 0 bases from V and 6 bases from J, leaving 0 bases between. The CDR3 runs 11 residues. Germline V gene lookup returns CDR1 WSHSY and CDR2 SAAADI. CDR3 coding DNA: TGCGCCAGCAGTGAGTCCAATGAGCAGTTCTTC. This encodes CASSESNEQFF.

The chain joins TRBV7-9 to TRBJ2-2; TRBD1 matches at 9 bases. The J segment lost 5 bases and the V segment lost 6 bases, leaving 7 bases of the junction unmatched. The CDR3 contains 15 residues. Germline V gene data show CDR1 as SEHNR and CDR2 as FQNEAQ (reference sequence). The CDR3 loop reads CASRDRGAWTGELFF. The DNA of the CDR3 is TGTGCCAGCAGAGACAGGGGGGCCTGGACCGGGGAGCTGTTTTTT.